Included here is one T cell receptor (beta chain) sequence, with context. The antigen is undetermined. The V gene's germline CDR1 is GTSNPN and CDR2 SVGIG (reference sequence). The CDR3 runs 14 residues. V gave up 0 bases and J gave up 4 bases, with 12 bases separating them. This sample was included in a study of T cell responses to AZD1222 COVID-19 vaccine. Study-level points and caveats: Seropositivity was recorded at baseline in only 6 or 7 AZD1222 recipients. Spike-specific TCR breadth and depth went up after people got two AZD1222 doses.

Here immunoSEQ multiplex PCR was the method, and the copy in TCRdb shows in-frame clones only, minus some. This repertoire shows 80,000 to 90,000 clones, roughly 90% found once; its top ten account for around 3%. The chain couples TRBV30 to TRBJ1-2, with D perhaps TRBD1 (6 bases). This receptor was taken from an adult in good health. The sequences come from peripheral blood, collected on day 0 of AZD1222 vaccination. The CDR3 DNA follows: TGTGCCTGGAGTGTACCGCGGGGGGCCTATGGCTACACCTTC. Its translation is CAWSVPRGAYGYTF. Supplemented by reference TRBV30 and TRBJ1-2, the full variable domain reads SQTIHQWPATLVQPVGSPLSLECTVEGTSNPNLYWYRQAAGRGLQLLFYSVGIGQISSEVPQNLSASRPQDRQFILSSKKLLLSDSGFYLCAWSVPRGAYGYTFGSGTRLTVV.